These 17 T cell receptor beta chains share one sample of origin, sequenced in a study of T cells in Graves' hyperthyroidism and ophthalmopathy. TCR beta CDR3 regions were amplified from RNA. During a first-round RT-PCR of the TCR CDR3, the HTBI primer set was used. Each CDR3 protein is one row after TCRdb ran MiXCR on the multiplex PCR reads. Of a few hundred thousand distinct CDR3 sequences listed, about 45% were seen once; the top ten hold approximately 8.2%. Sequenced: peripheral blood or thyroid tissue (not recorded which). The source is a woman younger than 30 with Graves' hyperthyroidism.

V usage is TRBV5-6 and J usage is TRBJ2-5; D is perhaps TRBD1 (6 bases). In germline, CDR1 is SGHDT, CDR2 YYEEEE. V was pared by 4 bases and J by 5 bases, with 15 bases between. CDR3 length: 14 amino acids. The CDR3 loop reads CASSTQQGIETQYF. CDR3 nucleotide sequence: TGTGCCAGCAGCACCCAGCAGGGGATCGAGACCCAGTACTTC.

The V call is TRBV7-3, the J call TRBJ1-2; a possible D gene is TRBD1 (5 bases). The germline V gene has CDR1 SGHTA and CDR2 FQGTGA. V dropped 1 base and J dropped 4 bases, with 10 bases sitting between them. The CDR3 loop spans 14 amino acids. CDR3 residues: CASSLSRALYGYTF. The DNA for the CDR3 is TGTGCCAGCAGCTTAAGCAGGGCGCTCTATGGCTACACCTTC.

As concerns this clonotype: A read error may be the cause here, since a much bigger clone is one base away. The chain combines TRBV5-1 with TRBJ1-1; no definite D call. Germline loops: CDR1 SGHRS, CDR2 YFSETQ. The CDR3 is 13 amino acids. CDR3: CASSFNDNTGAFF. As DNA, the CDR3 is TGCGCCAGCAGCTTTAACGACAACACTGGAGCTTTCTTT.

This clonotype has a single count. This may arise from a read error, as a much more abundant clone is one base away. This chain connects TRBV7-3 to TRBJ2-7; D might be TRBD1 (6 bases). The CDR3 is 12 residues long. Germline assignment: CDR1 SGHTA and CDR2 FQGTGA. The CDR3 protein is CASSQTGREQCF. CDR3 DNA: TGTGCCAGCAGCCAAACAGGGCGCGAGCAGTGCTTC.

This clonotype was observed a handful of times. This chain connects TRBV7-3 to TRBJ1-5; perhaps TRBD1 as D (5 bases). CDR1 and CDR2 from the germline V gene are SGHTA and FQGTGA. Trimming took 1 base from V and 8 from J, leaving 9 bases between them. The length of the CDR3 is 13 residues. The CDR3: CASSLISGEPQHF. CDR3 nucleotide sequence: TGTGCCAGCAGCTTAATATCGGGGGAGCCCCAGCATTTT.

The CDR3 DNA reads as TGCGCCAGCAGTCCTCCGGCTGAGGGAGGTGGGTTCTACGAGCAGTACTTC. Protein: CASSPPAEGGGFYEQYF. This chain connects TRBV5-1 to TRBJ2-7; TRBD2 is a possible D gene (6 bases). CDR1 is SGHRS, CDR2 YFSETQ, per germline. V lost 5 bases, J lost 3 bases, and 24 bases lay in between. The CDR3 spans 17 residues.

The rearrangement uses TRBV4-3 and TRBJ1-3; D unclear. Germline V gives CDR1 LGHNA, CDR2 YSLEER. This CDR3 is built from 14 residues. V lost 4 bases and J lost 2, with 9 bases in between. CDR3 amino acids: CASSLWAPGNTIYF. The DNA for the CDR3 is TGCGCCAGCAGCCTCTGGGCCCCTGGAAACACCATATATTTT.

V is TRBV7-9 and J is TRBJ2-7, with TRBD2 as a possible D gene (6 bases). Germline assignment: CDR1 SEHNR and CDR2 FQNEAQ (reference sequence). The V end lost 5 bases, the J end lost 6 bases, and 17 bases lay between the germline ends. The CDR3 is 14 amino acids. CDR3 in DNA: TGTGCCAGCAGCCCCCTTGGGGGAGGAGGCGAGCAGTACTTC. Translating it yields CASSPLGGGGEQYF.

The chain employs TRBV7-7 and TRBJ2-5; 14 positions agree with TRBD2. CDR3 length: 16 amino acids. Germline-derived CDR1 and CDR2 are SSHAT and FNYEAQ (reference sequence). The V gene end was trimmed by 5 bases and the J gene end by 2 bases; junction bases not matched to a gene: 4. CDR3 bases: TGTGCCAGCAGCGCGGGACTAGCGGGAGAGCAAGAGACCCAGTACTTC. Amino acids: CASSAGLAGEQETQYF.

This clonotype was observed a few times. The chain carries TRBV6-5 and TRBJ1-5, with D perhaps TRBD1 (5 bases). V lost 5 bases and J 6 bases, leaving 17 bases between the germline ends. The CDR3 consists of 15 residues. From germline, CDR1 is MNHEY and CDR2 SVGAGI. For the CDR3, the DNA is TGTGCCAGCAGTCCCGGGACTCTAAACGGTCAGCCCCAGCATTTT. Its protein product is CASSPGTLNGQPQHF.

This clonotype was recorded at least ten times. The chain links TRBV19 to TRBJ1-5; D is uncertain. This CDR3 comprises 12 residues. Trimming cost V 4 bases and J 11 bases, with 12 bases left between them. Germline CDR1 reads LNHDA; CDR2 reads SQIVND (reference sequence). CDR3 bases: TGTGCCAGTAGTACCCGCGTTGGATCCCAGCATTTT. Amino acids: CASSTRVGSQHF.

This clonotype was found a few times. This chain links TRBV5-1 with TRBJ2-7, with 9 bases lining up with TRBD2. Germline loops: CDR1 SGHRS, CDR2 YFSETQ. The CDR3 loop spans 15 amino acids. J was trimmed by 4 bases and V by 2 bases; bases with no gene match: 7. This chain's CDR3 is CASSFASGTSYEQYF. CDR3 sequence (DNA): TGCGCCAGCAGCTTTGCTAGCGGGACTTCTTACGAGCAGTACTTC.

The sample holds a few counts of this clonotype. The gene calls are TRBV5-8 and TRBJ2-7; the D gene could be TRBD1 or TRBD2 (5 bases each). The CDR3 contains 14 residues. Germline V lookup: CDR1 SGHTS, CDR2 YDEGEE. Trimming shortened V by 2 bases and J by 9 bases, and 18 bases separated the two germline ends. Written as DNA, the CDR3 is TGTGCCAGCAGCTTAGGCGGCCAAACGGGACGGCAGTACTTC. Protein: CASSLGGQTGRQYF.

This sequence joins TRBV2 and TRBJ1-2, with D uncertain. This CDR3 contains 13 residues. Trimming removed 1 base at V and 6 bases at J, with 9 bases between. The V gene's germline CDR1 is SNHLY and CDR2 FYNNEI. CDR3 DNA: TGTGCCAGCAGTGAAGGGGTGGAAAATGGCTACACCTTC. As protein: CASSEGVENGYTF.

This clonotype was detected ten times or more. The rearrangement links TRBV20-1 to TRBJ2-5; D is undetermined. The CDR3 runs to 12 residues. V gave up 6 bases and J gave up 5 bases, with 13 bases separating them. The germline gives CDR1 DFQATT, CDR2 SNEGSKA (reference sequence). In nucleotides, the CDR3 is TGCAGTGCCAGGCCTAACCGGGAGACCCAGTACTTC. It specifies CSARPNRETQYF.

A note on this clonotype: A single base separates this from a much larger clone, so it may be a read error. V gene TRBV10-3 combines with J gene TRBJ1-2; weak D call: TRBD1 (6 bases). This CDR3 spans 19 amino acids. The V and J ends lost 7 bases and 2 bases respectively, with 29 bases between them. Germline V gene lookup returns CDR1 ENHRY and CDR2 SYGVKD. CDR3 in amino acids: CAINNQDRQADTGNYGYTF. Here the CDR3 DNA reads TGTGCCATCAATAACCAAGACCGGCAGGCGGACACAGGGAACTATGGCTACACCTTC.

Only a few counts were recorded for this clonotype. The chain has TRBV5-1 and TRBJ1-4; 7 nucleotides line up with TRBD1. The V gene's germline CDR1 is SGHRS and CDR2 YFSETQ. V dropped 2 bases and J dropped 7; count of bases not matched to a gene: 5. There are 14 residues in the CDR3. The CDR3 DNA follows: TGCGCCAGCAGCTTTGACAGGGAGGTTGAAAAACTGTTTTTT. This gives the protein CASSFDREVEKLFF.